The rows below give T cell receptor beta chains drawn from one sample of a study of PD-1 blockade in classical Hodgkin lymphoma. Libraries were prepared by immunoSEQ multiplex PCR; TCRdb keeps only in-frame clonotypes and omits some of them. The profile shows 45,000 to 65,000 clones, around 73% of them singletons. This specimen was peripheral blood mononuclear cells (PBMCs), taken before the second cycle of nivolumab. These receptors were taken from a human donor with classical Hodgkin lymphoma. Each CDR3 is given with its conserved first and last residue. A D gene is named only where the DNA matches it firmly. Rows give clone size only sometimes, using once, few, many, or a class for an expanded clone.

j_gene: TRBJ1-1
d_gene: NA
abundance: NA
v_gene: TRBV7-3
CDR3aa: CASSLSANTEAFF
CDR3nt: TGTGCCAGCAGCTTGTCAGCGAACACTGAAGCTTTCTTT

j_gene: TRBJ2-7
d_gene: NA
abundance: few
v_gene: TRBV6-5
CDR3aa: CASRARTYEQYF
CDR3nt: TGTGCCAGCAGGGCTAGAACCTACGAGCAGTACTTC

j_gene: TRBJ2-1
d_gene: TRBD2
abundance: NA
v_gene: TRBV7-9
CDR3aa: CASSSSLAGGLDEQFF
CDR3nt: TGTGCCAGCAGCTCGTCACTAGCGGGAGGGCTGGATGAGCAGTTCTTC

j_gene: TRBJ1-4
d_gene: NA
abundance: many
v_gene: TRBV18
CDR3aa: CASSPGTEDEKLFF
CDR3nt: TGTGCCAGCTCACCCGGGACGGAGGATGAAAAACTGTTTTTT

j_gene: TRBJ1-1
d_gene: NA
abundance: once
v_gene: TRBV30
CDR3aa: CAWSRVEAFF
CDR3nt: TGTGCCTGGAGTCGGGTTGAAGCTTTCTTT

j_gene: TRBJ1-2
d_gene: TRBD1
abundance: NA
v_gene: TRBV7-2
CDR3aa: CASSLSVRGLRYGYTF
CDR3nt: TGTGCCAGCAGCCTTAGTGTCAGGGGGCTTCGCTATGGCTACACCTTC

j_gene: TRBJ2-1
d_gene: NA
abundance: NA
v_gene: TRBV2
CDR3aa: CASSDMGIEQFF
CDR3nt: TGTGCCAGCAGTGATATGGGGATTGAGCAGTTCTTC

j_gene: TRBJ1-4
d_gene: NA
abundance: NA
v_gene: TRBV6-1
CDR3aa: CASSEKPTNEKLFF
CDR3nt: TGTGCCAGCAGTGAAAAGCCGACTAATGAAAAACTGTTTTTT

j_gene: TRBJ2-7
d_gene: TRBD2
abundance: NA
v_gene: TRBV19
CDR3aa: CASSLRGTSGQGSYEQYF
CDR3nt: TGTGCCAGTAGCCTCAGGGGGACTAGCGGACAGGGATCCTACGAGCAGTACTTC

j_gene: TRBJ2-5
d_gene: TRBD2
abundance: few
v_gene: TRBV11-3
CDR3aa: CASSLGLAGTQYF
CDR3nt: TGTGCCAGCAGCTTAGGGCTAGCGGGGACCCAGTACTTC

j_gene: TRBJ2-2
d_gene: NA
abundance: NA
v_gene: TRBV7-9
CDR3aa: CASSLAVPTGELFF
CDR3nt: TGTGCCAGCAGCTTAGCTGTACCCACCGGGGAGCTGTTTTTT

j_gene: TRBJ2-7
d_gene: TRBD2
abundance: NA
v_gene: TRBV7-2
CDR3aa: CASSLSGGPYEQYF
CDR3nt: TGTGCCAGCAGCCTGAGCGGGGGACCCTACGAGCAGTACTTC

j_gene: TRBJ2-1
d_gene: NA
abundance: few
v_gene: TRBV11-2
CDR3aa: CASSPVTGSYNEQFF
CDR3nt: TGTGCCAGCAGCCCCGTCACAGGTTCCTACAATGAGCAGTTCTTC

j_gene: TRBJ1-5
d_gene: NA
abundance: NA
v_gene: TRBV11-2
CDR3aa: CASRVSVGGNQPQHF
CDR3nt: TGTGCCAGCAGAGTCTCGGTCGGTGGCAATCAGCCCCAGCATTTT

j_gene: TRBJ2-1
d_gene: TRBD1
abundance: NA
v_gene: TRBV30
CDR3aa: CAWSVLLQGYNEQFF
CDR3nt: TGTGCCTGGAGTGTCCTTTTACAGGGGTACAATGAGCAGTTCTTC

j_gene: TRBJ2-3
d_gene: NA
abundance: NA
v_gene: TRBV7-9
CDR3aa: CASSLVPGKRDTQYF
CDR3nt: TGTGCCAGCAGCTTAGTTCCAGGGAAAAGGGATACGCAGTATTTT

j_gene: TRBJ2-7
d_gene: TRBD2
abundance: few
v_gene: TRBV30
CDR3aa: CAWTQTSGPYEQYF
CDR3nt: TGTGCCTGGACCCAGACTAGCGGTCCCTACGAGCAGTACTTC

j_gene: TRBJ2-2
d_gene: NA
abundance: NA
v_gene: TRBV7-9
CDR3aa: CASSQTLSNTGELFF
CDR3nt: TGTGCCAGCAGCCAAACACTCTCGAACACCGGGGAGCTGTTTTTT

j_gene: TRBJ1-2
d_gene: NA
abundance: NA
v_gene: TRBV2
CDR3aa: CAWDFNGYTF
CDR3nt: TGTGCTTGGGATTTCAATGGCTACACCTTC

j_gene: TRBJ1-2
d_gene: NA
abundance: few
v_gene: TRBV18
CDR3aa: CASSPQNGFSYGYTF
CDR3nt: TGTGCCAGCTCACCACAAAACGGATTTTCCTATGGCTACACCTTC

j_gene: TRBJ1-1
d_gene: TRBD1
abundance: NA
v_gene: TRBV18
CDR3aa: CASSPKDRVTEAFF
CDR3nt: TGTGCCAGCTCACCTAAGGACAGGGTCACTGAAGCTTTCTTT

j_gene: TRBJ1-2
d_gene: TRBD1
abundance: NA
v_gene: TRBV7-9
CDR3aa: CASSLASGTDYGYTF
CDR3nt: TGTGCCAGCAGCTTAGCGTCCGGGACAGATTATGGCTACACCTTC

j_gene: TRBJ2-7
d_gene: TRBD1
abundance: NA
v_gene: TRBV30
CDR3aa: CAFRDSSYEQYF
CDR3nt: TGTGCCTTTCGGGACAGCTCCTACGAGCAGTACTTC

j_gene: TRBJ2-1
d_gene: NA
abundance: NA
v_gene: TRBV6-1
CDR3aa: CASQAGLLYNEQFF
CDR3nt: TGTGCCAGCCAGGCTGGACTCTTATACAATGAGCAGTTCTTC

j_gene: TRBJ2-1
d_gene: NA
abundance: NA
v_gene: TRBV7-3
CDR3aa: CASSLLAGEQFF
CDR3nt: TGTGCCAGCAGCTTACTCGCCGGTGAGCAGTTCTTC

j_gene: TRBJ1-1
d_gene: TRBD1
abundance: NA
v_gene: TRBV6-1
CDR3aa: CASRSGEGARAFF
CDR3nt: TGTGCCAGCAGATCCGGGGAGGGGGCTCGAGCTTTCTTT

j_gene: TRBJ1-2
d_gene: NA
abundance: NA
v_gene: TRBV27
CDR3aa: CASSLWGGTFEGYTF
CDR3nt: TGTGCCAGCAGTTTATGGGGGGGCACCTTCGAAGGCTACACCTTC

j_gene: TRBJ1-4
d_gene: TRBD1
abundance: NA
v_gene: TRBV28
CDR3aa: CASSLRTGYEKLFF
CDR3nt: TGTGCCAGCAGTTTGCGGACAGGGTATGAAAAACTGTTTTTT

j_gene: TRBJ2-7
d_gene: NA
abundance: NA
v_gene: TRBV18
CDR3aa: CASSPPEGLQDEQYF
CDR3nt: TGTGCCAGCTCACCACCCGAGGGTTTGCAGGACGAGCAGTACTTC

j_gene: TRBJ1-2
d_gene: TRBD1
abundance: NA
v_gene: TRBV6-5
CDR3aa: CASHGLQGRNYGYTF
CDR3nt: TGTGCCAGCCATGGTCTACAGGGGAGGAACTATGGCTACACCTTC

j_gene: TRBJ1-3
d_gene: NA
abundance: few
v_gene: TRBV7-8
CDR3aa: CASSLAASRGTGNTIYF
CDR3nt: TGTGCCAGCAGCTTAGCGGCGAGTAGGGGTACGGGAAACACCATATATTTT

j_gene: TRBJ1-5
d_gene: NA
abundance: once
v_gene: TRBV5-1
CDR3aa: CASSLSGGTGNQPQHF
CDR3nt: TGCGCCAGCAGCTTGTCGGGCGGTACTGGCAATCAGCCCCAGCATTTT

j_gene: TRBJ1-4
d_gene: TRBD1
abundance: NA
v_gene: TRBV6-5
CDR3aa: CASSYSGTGSEKLFF
CDR3nt: TGTGCCAGCAGTTACTCCGGGACAGGGAGTGAAAAACTGTTTTTT

j_gene: TRBJ1-1
d_gene: NA
abundance: NA
v_gene: TRBV9
CDR3aa: CASSLTQGLSEAFF
CDR3nt: TGTGCCAGCAGCCTCACACAGGGACTGAGTGAAGCTTTCTTT

j_gene: TRBJ2-3
d_gene: NA
abundance: NA
v_gene: TRBV30
CDR3aa: CAWKESDTQYF
CDR3nt: TGTGCCTGGAAGGAGTCCGATACGCAGTATTTT

j_gene: TRBJ1-1
d_gene: NA
abundance: NA
v_gene: TRBV30
CDR3aa: CAWSQGLNTEAFF
CDR3nt: TGTGCCTGGAGTCAGGGATTGAACACTGAAGCTTTCTTT

j_gene: TRBJ1-1
d_gene: TRBD1
abundance: few
v_gene: TRBV20-1
CDR3aa: CSETGDHEAFF
CDR3nt: TGCAGTGAAACAGGGGACCATGAAGCTTTCTTT

j_gene: TRBJ2-7
d_gene: NA
abundance: NA
v_gene: TRBV9
CDR3aa: CASSVAAGRASYEQYF
CDR3nt: TGTGCCAGCAGCGTAGCCGCGGGGCGGGCCTCCTACGAGCAGTACTTC

j_gene: TRBJ1-1
d_gene: NA
abundance: few
v_gene: TRBV28
CDR3aa: CASSLGARGGMNTEAFF
CDR3nt: TGTGCCAGCAGTTTAGGGGCGCGGGGGGGGATGAACACTGAAGCTTTCTTT

j_gene: TRBJ2-7
d_gene: NA
abundance: NA
v_gene: TRBV19
CDR3aa: CASSIFGMNEQYF
CDR3nt: TGTGCCAGTAGTATATTTGGGATGAACGAGCAGTACTTC

j_gene: TRBJ1-1
d_gene: NA
abundance: NA
v_gene: TRBV6-5
CDR3aa: CASSTGGVTEAFF
CDR3nt: TGTGCCAGCAGTACCGGGGGGGTCACTGAAGCTTTCTTT

j_gene: TRBJ1-4
d_gene: NA
abundance: few
v_gene: TRBV29-1
CDR3aa: CSVEKSVGNEKLFF
CDR3nt: TGCAGCGTTGAGAAGTCCGTGGGTAATGAAAAACTGTTTTTT

j_gene: TRBJ2-7
d_gene: NA
abundance: once
v_gene: TRBV28
CDR3aa: CASTPRRGEQYF
CDR3nt: TGTGCCAGCACCCCCCGTCGGGGCGAGCAGTACTTC

j_gene: TRBJ2-5
d_gene: TRBD2
abundance: NA
v_gene: TRBV30
CDR3aa: CAWSRTSGQETQYF
CDR3nt: TGTGCCTGGAGTAGGACTAGCGGACAAGAGACCCAGTACTTC

j_gene: TRBJ1-4
d_gene: TRBD1
abundance: few
v_gene: TRBV6-6
CDR3aa: CASSFTPRGGEKLFF
CDR3nt: TGTGCCAGCAGTTTTACTCCCAGGGGGGGTGAAAAACTGTTTTTT

j_gene: TRBJ2-7
d_gene: NA
abundance: NA
v_gene: TRBV6-5
CDR3aa: CASQNRDYEQYF
CDR3nt: TGTGCCAGCCAGAACAGGGACTACGAGCAGTACTTC

j_gene: TRBJ1-1
d_gene: NA
abundance: few
v_gene: TRBV19
CDR3aa: CASSDRNTEAFF
CDR3nt: TGTGCCAGTAGTGACAGGAACACTGAAGCTTTCTTT

j_gene: TRBJ1-1
d_gene: NA
abundance: NA
v_gene: TRBV28
CDR3aa: CASSFDSTEAFF
CDR3nt: TGTGCCAGCAGTTTTGACAGTACTGAAGCTTTCTTT

j_gene: TRBJ2-2
d_gene: NA
abundance: NA
v_gene: TRBV19
CDR3aa: CASNSAAPSTGELFF
CDR3nt: TGTGCCAGTAATAGCGCCGCCCCCAGCACCGGGGAGCTGTTTTTT

j_gene: TRBJ2-7
d_gene: NA
abundance: NA
v_gene: TRBV27
CDR3aa: CASSFAAGSRPVAYEQYF
CDR3nt: TGTGCCAGCAGTTTTGCGGCAGGGTCCCGACCTGTGGCCTACGAGCAGTACTTC

j_gene: TRBJ1-2
d_gene: NA
abundance: NA
v_gene: TRBV18
CDR3aa: CASSPPAGGYTF
CDR3nt: TGTGCCAGCTCACCACCGGCGGGTGGCTACACCTTC

j_gene: TRBJ2-5
d_gene: TRBD2
abundance: NA
v_gene: TRBV7-9
CDR3aa: CASSVTGGQETQYF
CDR3nt: TGTGCCAGCAGCGTAACGGGAGGGCAAGAGACCCAGTACTTC

j_gene: TRBJ1-2
d_gene: NA
abundance: NA
v_gene: TRBV6-1
CDR3aa: CASSEAPSPNYGYTF
CDR3nt: TGTGCCAGCAGTGAAGCGCCCAGTCCTAACTATGGCTACACCTTC

j_gene: TRBJ2-5
d_gene: NA
abundance: NA
v_gene: TRBV7-9
CDR3aa: CASSQPEGETQYF
CDR3nt: TGTGCCAGCAGTCAGCCGGAGGGAGAGACCCAGTACTTC

j_gene: TRBJ2-1
d_gene: NA
abundance: NA
v_gene: TRBV5-4
CDR3aa: CASSLGGEQFF
CDR3nt: TGTGCCAGCAGCTTGGGGGGTGAGCAGTTCTTC

j_gene: TRBJ2-1
d_gene: NA
abundance: NA
v_gene: TRBV29-1
CDR3aa: CSVGGDTGSYNEQFF
CDR3nt: TGCAGCGTTGGGGGGGACACCGGTTCCTACAATGAGCAGTTCTTC

j_gene: TRBJ2-7
d_gene: NA
abundance: NA
v_gene: TRBV13
CDR3aa: CASSSLDRGEQYF
CDR3nt: TGTGCCAGCAGCTCCCTAGACCGCGGCGAGCAGTACTTC

j_gene: TRBJ2-7
d_gene: NA
abundance: NA
v_gene: TRBV7-3
CDR3aa: CASSLGPSLGEQYF
CDR3nt: TGTGCCAGCAGCTTAGGTCCATCCTTGGGGGAGCAGTACTTC